This T cell receptor beta chain originates from a study of cytomegalovirus exposure and HLA in healthy donors. At the level of the study: An early release of data contained approximately 85 million unique TCRs, which came from HLA-typed donors.

PCR was performed using 60 Vbeta and 13 Jbeta primers. Assay used: immunoSEQ multiplex PCR; TCRdb lists only in-frame clones, some missing. The table records 80,000 to 100,000 clones, roughly 80% of them present only once. As regards this clone: Its antigen is as yet unknown.

The study, taken as a whole, reports: There was a cluster of highly shared sequence variants that was likely a sequencing artifact.

The V and J ends lost 6 bases and 4 bases respectively, with 21 bases between them. This CDR3 has 15 amino acids. The V gene's germline CDR1 is GTSNPN and CDR2 SVGIG (reference sequence). This TCR was sampled from a man aged 35-49 years in good health and CMV-seronegative. The sequenced material came from PBMCs. This chain uses TRBV30 with TRBJ1-2; tentatively, D is TRBD1 (6 bases). The CDR3 nucleotides read TGTGCCTGCCCTTCCCATCGGACAGCTTCCTATGGCTACACCTTC. It yields the protein CACPSHRTASYGYTF.